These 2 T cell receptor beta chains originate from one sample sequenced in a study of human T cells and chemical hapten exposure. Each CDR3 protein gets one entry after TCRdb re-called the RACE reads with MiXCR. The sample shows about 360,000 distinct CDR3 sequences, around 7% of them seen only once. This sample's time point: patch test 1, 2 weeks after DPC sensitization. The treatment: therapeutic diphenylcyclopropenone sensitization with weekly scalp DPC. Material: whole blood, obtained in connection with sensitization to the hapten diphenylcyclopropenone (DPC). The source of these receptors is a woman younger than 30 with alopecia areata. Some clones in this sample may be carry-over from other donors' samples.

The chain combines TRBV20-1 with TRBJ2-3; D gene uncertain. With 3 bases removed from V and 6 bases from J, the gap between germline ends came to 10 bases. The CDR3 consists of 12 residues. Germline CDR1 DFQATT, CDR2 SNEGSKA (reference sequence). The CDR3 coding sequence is TGCAGTGCTAGGTACCGCCGTGATACGCAGTATTTT. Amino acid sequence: CSARYRRDTQYF.

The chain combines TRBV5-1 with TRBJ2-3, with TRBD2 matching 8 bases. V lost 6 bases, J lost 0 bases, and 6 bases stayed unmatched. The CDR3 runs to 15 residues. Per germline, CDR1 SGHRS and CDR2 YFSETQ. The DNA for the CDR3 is TGCGCCAGCAAATTGGCGGGGGGAAGCACAGATACGCAGTATTTT. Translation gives CASKLAGGSTDTQYF.